Each of the 28 T cell receptor beta chains below was sequenced from the same sample in a study of control samples from healthy donors and cancer patients. Some clones are missing from TCRdb's copy, which holds only in-frame ones; the method was immunoSEQ multiplex PCR. Here the sample spans over 100,000 clones, roughly 90% being singletons. Sequenced material: blood. These receptors were collected from a man aged 40-50 years in good health.

The chain couples TRBV7-9 to TRBJ2-2, with D perhaps TRBD1 (6 bases). The CDR3 is 14 amino acids. CDR1 SEHNR and CDR2 FQNEAQ come from the germline V gene (reference sequence). V lost 5 bases to trimming and J lost 3 bases, with 10 bases between them. This CDR3 is CASSPNRDTGELFF. As DNA, the CDR3 is TGTGCCAGCAGCCCTAACAGGGACACCGGGGAGCTGTTTTTT.

This clone showed up just a few times. This chain links TRBV19 with TRBJ1-4; D unclear. There are 14 residues in the CDR3. The germline V gene encodes CDR1 LNHDA and CDR2 SQIVND (reference sequence). V was clipped by 3 bases and J by 5 bases, with 10 bases between them. This CDR3 is CASSMAAQNEKLFF. In nucleotides, the CDR3 is TGTGCCAGTAGTATGGCGGCTCAAAATGAAAAACTGTTTTTT.

The genes are TRBV3-1 (or the pseudogene TRBV3-2) and TRBJ2-6; no firm D call. Per germline, CDR1 LGHDT and CDR2 YNNKEL (reference sequence). This CDR3 has 18 residues. Trimming removed 0 bases at V and 0 bases at J, with 12 bases between. DNA of the CDR3: TGTGCCAGCAGCCAAGATGTCGGTTGGCGCTCTGGGGCCAACGTCCTGACTTTC. This gives the protein CASSQDVGWRSGANVLTF.

The rearrangement uses TRBV5-4 and TRBJ2-2, with 8 bases lining up with TRBD2. Per germline, CDR1 SGHNT and CDR2 YYREEE (reference sequence). This CDR3 region has 15 residues. V lost 4 bases to trimming and J lost 6 bases; unmatched junction nucleotides: 8. The CDR3 spells CASSPVVAGPGELFF. In DNA, the CDR3 is TGTGCCAGCAGCCCGGTAGTAGCGGGACCCGGGGAGCTGTTTTTT.

As DNA, the CDR3 is TGTGCCAGCAGCTTGAAGCGTTGGGCTGACTCCTACAATGAGCAGTTCTTC. This translates into CASSLKRWADSYNEQFF. This chain joins TRBV5-5 and TRBJ2-1; D uncertain. Germline V gene data show CDR1 as SGHKS and CDR2 as YYEKEE (reference sequence). V lost 1 base to trimming and J lost 0 bases, with 14 bases between them. The CDR3 is 17 amino acids.

This clone was detected only once. This chain joins TRBV2 and TRBJ2-1; D is uncertain. Germline V CDR1 and CDR2: SNHLY, FYNNEI. The CDR3 runs to 13 residues. Trimming cost V 5 bases and J 9 bases, with 14 bases left between them. For the CDR3, the DNA is TGTGCCAGCAGTCGGTTCCTAGTCTCTGAGCAGTTCTTC. This codes for CASSRFLVSEQFF. Looking up the rest from reference TRBV2 and TRBJ2-1 gives the full variable domain: EPEVTQTPSHQVTQMGQEVILRCVPISNHLYFYWYRQILGQKVEFLVSFYNNEISEKSEIFDDQFSVERPDGSNFTLKIRSTKLEDSAMYFCASSRFLVSEQFFGPGTRLTVL.

This sequence joins TRBV5-1 and TRBJ1-6; D is unresolved. The V gene lost 0 bases and the J gene lost 11 bases, with 12 bases spanning the gap. This CDR3 is built from 14 residues. From germline, CDR1 is SGHRS and CDR2 YFSETQ. For the CDR3, the DNA is TGCGCCAGCAGCTTGGAGTATCAAGATACACCCCTCCACTTT. Encoded protein: CASSLEYQDTPLHF.

This sequence joins TRBV27 and TRBJ2-2, with D unclear. Between the trimmed V and J ends, which lost 4 bases and 1 base, there was a span of 7 bases. CDR1 is MNHEY, CDR2 SMNVEV, per germline (reference sequence). CDR3 length: 14 residues. The CDR3 coding sequence is TGTGCCAGCAGTTGGCAGAAGAACACCGGGGAGCTGTTTTTT. Protein: CASSWQKNTGELFF.

The J gene is TRBJ1-6, the V gene TRBV28, with D unclear. The V gene lost 6 bases and the J gene lost 4 bases, with 7 bases spanning the gap. Germline CDR1 is MDHEN and CDR2 is SYDVKM. This CDR3 spans 13 amino acids. CDR3 nucleotides: TGTGCCAGCAGAATGTATTATAATTCACCCCTCCACTTT. Amino acid sequence: CASRMYYNSPLHF.

This rearrangement joins TRBV30 to TRBJ1-5; the D gene is possibly TRBD1 (5 bases). Per germline, CDR1 GTSNPN and CDR2 SVGIG (reference sequence). The ends were cut back, 0 bases at V and 4 bases at J, with 13 bases in the middle. The CDR3 has 15 residues. The chain's CDR3 is CAWSVGSGANQPQHF. In DNA, the CDR3 is TGTGCCTGGAGTGTGGGGAGCGGGGCGAATCAGCCCCAGCATTTT.

V and J are TRBV25-1 and TRBJ1-6; the D is unclear. CDR3 length: 14 residues. Per the germline V gene, CDR1 is MGHDK and CDR2 is SYGVNS. Trimming stripped 5 bases from V and 0 bases from J, with 5 bases between. The CDR3 here is CASSKGSYNSPLHF. The CDR3 bases are TGTGCCAGCAGTAAGGGCTCCTATAATTCACCCCTCCACTTT.

The J gene is TRBJ2-2, the V gene TRBV7-3; either TRBD1 or TRBD2 may supply D (8 bases each). Trimming left V 5 bases short and J 5 bases short, with 15 bases between. Germline CDR1 and CDR2: SGHTA and FQGTGA. The CDR3 has 15 amino acids. The CDR3 nucleotides are TGTGCCAGCAGCCCGGGGGGGGACAGGACCGGGGAGCTGTTTTTT. Protein: CASSPGGDRTGELFF.

The CDR3 region has the DNA TGCGCCAGCAGCGAAAACGACAGGCATGGCTACACCTTC. It yields the protein CASSENDRHGYTF. The J gene is TRBJ1-2, the V gene TRBV5-1, with D possibly being TRBD1 (6 bases). Germline V gene sequence: CDR1 SGHRS, CDR2 YFSETQ. V was pared by 4 bases and J by 6 bases, with 13 bases between. This CDR3 spans 13 amino acids.

The CDR3 coding sequence is TGCGCCAGCAGCCAAGAGACAGGGGCCTACGAGCAGTACTTC. As protein: CASSQETGAYEQYF. The chain joins TRBV4-1 to TRBJ2-7, with TRBD1 matching over 8 bases. The CDR3 runs 14 residues. Germline loops: CDR1 MGHRA, CDR2 YSYEKL. Unmatched junction bases numbered 0, after V lost 0 bases and J lost 2 bases.

This clone appeared a few times. J is TRBJ2-2 and V is TRBV7-3; D is uncertain. The germline V gene has CDR1 SGHTA and CDR2 FQGTGA. The CDR3 sequence is 15 residues long. Trimming pared 0 bases from V and 1 base from J, leaving 6 bases between. The CDR3 protein is CASSLTGGNTGELFF. The CDR3 coding sequence is TGTGCCAGCAGCTTAACGGGCGGGAACACCGGGGAGCTGTTTTTT.

The CDR3 DNA follows: TGTGCCAGCAGCAGCGTCATCGGATCGAACACCGGGGAGCTGTTTTTT. Protein product: CASSSVIGSNTGELFF. The J gene is TRBJ2-2, the V gene TRBV5-4, with D uncertain. Germline V gene lookup returns CDR1 SGHNT and CDR2 YYREEE (reference sequence). CDR3 size: 16 residues. The V end lost 4 bases, the J end lost 0 bases, and 13 bases lay between the germline ends.

The rearrangement uses TRBV28 and TRBJ2-5; D is undetermined. The CDR3 is 12 amino acids. Trimming shortened V by 7 bases and J by 0 bases, and 6 bases separated the two germline ends. Germline V lookup: CDR1 MDHEN, CDR2 SYDVKM. In nucleotides, the CDR3 is TGTGCCAGCATGCGGTACCAAGAGACCCAGTACTTC. Encoded protein: CASMRYQETQYF. The whole variable domain, remainder taken from reference TRBV28 and TRBJ2-5, is DVKVTQSSRYLVKRTGEKVFLECVQDMDHENMFWYRQDPGLGLRLIYFSYDVKMKEKGDIPEGYSVSREKKERFSLILESASTNQTSMYLCASMRYQETQYFGPGTRLLVL.

The V call is TRBV30, the J call TRBJ1-2; no clear D gene. The V gene's germline CDR1 is GTSNPN and CDR2 SVGIG (reference sequence). There are 10 residues in the CDR3. Trimming took 2 bases from V and 10 from J, leaving 8 bases between them. CDR3 DNA: TGTGCCTGGAGTCCGATCATCTACACCTTC. It codes for CAWSPIIYTF.

The V gene is TRBV7-9, the J gene TRBJ2-5, with D possibly being TRBD2 (6 bases). V was pared by 5 bases and J by 3 bases, with 19 bases between. The CDR3 sequence is 16 residues long. The germline gives CDR1 SEHNR, CDR2 FQNEAQ (reference sequence). The CDR3: CASSPRTGVGKETQYF. CDR3 DNA: TGTGCCAGCAGCCCCCGGACGGGGGTCGGCAAAGAGACCCAGTACTTC.

The chain combines TRBV15 with TRBJ2-5; 9 bases agree with TRBD1. This CDR3 comprises 14 residues. Trimming took 6 bases from V and 2 from J; bases not matched to a gene: 4. Germline V lookup: CDR1 LNHNV, CDR2 YYDKDF (reference sequence). For the CDR3, the DNA is TGTGCCACCAGTAACAGGGGGCGGCAAGAGACCCAGTACTTC. Encoded protein: CATSNRGRQETQYF.

This clone was seen once. This rearrangement joins TRBV7-9 to TRBJ2-1; D not certain. This CDR3 is 11 amino acids long. Trimming cost V 1 base and J 6 bases, with 1 base left between them. From germline, CDR1 is SEHNR and CDR2 FQNEAQ (reference sequence). CDR3: CASSLGNEQFF. CDR3 coding DNA: TGTGCCAGCAGCTTAGGCAATGAGCAGTTCTTC.

The rearrangement joins TRBV19 to TRBJ1-2, with TRBD1 as a possible D gene (5 bases). This CDR3 has 15 residues. Trimming took off 9 bases at V and 3 bases at J, with 20 bases between the two ends. CDR1 LNHDA and CDR2 SQIVND come from the germline V gene (reference sequence). Written as DNA, the CDR3 is TGTGCCAGCCTGCCCGGGGGAGGATTCCACTATGGCTACACCTTC. This gives the protein CASLPGGGFHYGYTF.

This clone appeared a single time. The chain is built from TRBV27 and TRBJ2-7; D may match TRBD1 or TRBD2 (5 bases each). This CDR3 is built from 14 residues. CDR1 is MNHEY, CDR2 SMNVEV, per germline (reference sequence). V was cut by 6 bases and J by 9 bases, with 21 bases left in between. The CDR3 loop is CASSLSRGYTRQYF. CDR3 sequence (DNA): TGTGCCAGCAGCCTTTCGAGGGGTTACACTAGGCAGTACTTC.

The chain joins TRBV11-3 to TRBJ2-1, with D possibly matching TRBD2 (6 bases). Germline values: CDR1 SGHNT, CDR2 YENEEA. This CDR3 is built from 13 residues. V gave up 5 bases and J gave up 5 bases, with 10 bases separating them. The CDR3 DNA follows: TGTGCCAGCAGCCGGGACTTACACAATGAGCAGTTCTTC. It encodes CASSRDLHNEQFF.

The chain recombines TRBV18 with TRBJ1-4, with 8 bases lining up with TRBD1. CDR1 is KGHSH and CDR2 is LQKENI in the germline V gene. V trimming: 3 bases; J trimming: 0 bases; junction bases outside the gene matches: 9. CDR3 length: 18 residues. The CDR3 loop reads CASSPFDRGAPTNEKLFF. As DNA, the CDR3 is TGTGCCAGCTCACCGTTCGACAGGGGCGCCCCAACTAATGAAAAACTGTTTTTT.

This CDR3 reads CASSFSGYQPQHF. CDR3 DNA sequence: TGTGCCAGCAGTTTTTCAGGTTATCAGCCCCAGCATTTT. The chain recombines TRBV12-3 or TRBV12-4 with TRBJ1-5; no clear D. This CDR3 contains 13 residues. The V end lost 3 bases, the J end lost 5 bases, and 8 bases lay between the germline ends.

The genes are TRBV10-2 and TRBJ2-5, with D possibly TRBD2 on 5 matching bases. Looked up from germline, CDR1 is WSHSY and CDR2 is SAAADI. V lost 6 bases and J 1 base, leaving 12 bases between the germline ends. The CDR3 has 14 amino acids. CDR3 in DNA: TGCGCCAGCAGCGAGCGGAACTCCCAAGAGACCCAGTACTTC. The encoded protein is CASSERNSQETQYF.

The J gene is TRBJ1-2, the V gene TRBV29-1, with D perhaps matching TRBD1 (5 bases). V shed 0 bases and J shed 14 bases, with 25 bases lying between them. CDR3 length: 15 residues. Germline V gene sequence: CDR1 SQVTM, CDR2 ANQGSEA. The CDR3 region is CSVEDLLLQEGRLTF. For the CDR3, the DNA is TGCAGCGTTGAAGATCTGTTACTACAGGAGGGAAGGCTAACCTTC.